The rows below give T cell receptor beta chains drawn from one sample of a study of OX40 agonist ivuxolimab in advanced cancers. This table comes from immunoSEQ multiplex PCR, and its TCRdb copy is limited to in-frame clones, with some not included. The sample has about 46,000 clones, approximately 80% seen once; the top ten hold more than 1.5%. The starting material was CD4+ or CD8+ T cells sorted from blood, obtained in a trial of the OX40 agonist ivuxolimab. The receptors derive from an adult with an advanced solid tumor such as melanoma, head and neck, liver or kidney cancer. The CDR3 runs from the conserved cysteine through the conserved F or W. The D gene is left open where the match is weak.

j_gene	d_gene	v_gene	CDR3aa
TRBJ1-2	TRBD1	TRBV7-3	CASSAGTGVGYTF
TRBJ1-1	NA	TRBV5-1	CASSPSSLALNTEAFF
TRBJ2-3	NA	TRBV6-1	CASSEADHRGRSDTQYF
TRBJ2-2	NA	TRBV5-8	CASSRSSHGELFF
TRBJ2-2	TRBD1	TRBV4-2	CASSFGPGGPDTGELFF
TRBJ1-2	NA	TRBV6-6	CASSQGGTFNYGYTF
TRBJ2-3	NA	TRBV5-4	CASSLGGAGTGTQYF
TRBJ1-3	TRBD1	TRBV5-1	CASSEGPGQGPGNTIYF
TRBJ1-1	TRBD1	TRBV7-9	CASSLGQGRGAFF
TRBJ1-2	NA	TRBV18	CASSPDSYGYTF
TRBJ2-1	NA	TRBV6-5	CASRPSAGFGNEQFF
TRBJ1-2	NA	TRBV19	CASSPGTHYGYTF
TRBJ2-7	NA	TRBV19	CASSILGGLVHEQYF
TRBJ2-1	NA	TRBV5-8	CASSLGGVANEQFF
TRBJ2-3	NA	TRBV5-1	CASSLDAGASDTQYF
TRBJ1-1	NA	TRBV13	CASSLGNRRWNTEAFF
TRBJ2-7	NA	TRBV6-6	CASSNPRGRLYEQYF
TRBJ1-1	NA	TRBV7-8	CASSLGPDTEAFF
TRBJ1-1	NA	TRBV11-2	CASSPTQGRSTEAFF
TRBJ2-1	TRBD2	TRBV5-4	CASSRPGTSGGREQFF
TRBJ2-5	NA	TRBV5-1	CASSRGGETQYF
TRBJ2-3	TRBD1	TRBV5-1	CASSTGDTSTDTQYF
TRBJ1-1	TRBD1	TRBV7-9	CASSLLTGEAEAFF
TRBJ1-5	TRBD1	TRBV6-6	CASSRDRRYNQPQHF
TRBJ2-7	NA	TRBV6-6	CASSYRPDEDAYF
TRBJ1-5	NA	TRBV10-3	CAIRDGEEQPQHF
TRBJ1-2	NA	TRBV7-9	CASSLGSGSYYGYTF
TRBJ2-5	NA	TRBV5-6	CASSLSQETQYF
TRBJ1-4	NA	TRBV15	CATSRVLQLGGEKLFF
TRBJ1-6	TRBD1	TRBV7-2	CASSLDPGTGSPLHF
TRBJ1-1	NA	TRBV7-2	CASSLGLRTEAFF
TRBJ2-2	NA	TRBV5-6	CATGDANTGELFF
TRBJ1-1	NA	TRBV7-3	CASAPGQNTEAFF
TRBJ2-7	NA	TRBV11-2	CASSQVRGRGPSEQYF
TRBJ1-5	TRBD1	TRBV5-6	CASSPGTGASNQPQHF
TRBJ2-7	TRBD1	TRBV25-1	CASSGQGLYEQYF
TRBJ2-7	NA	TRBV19	CASSHGTGSYEQYF
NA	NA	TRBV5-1	CASSLRGGDYEQYF
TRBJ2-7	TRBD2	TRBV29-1	CSVVVRLAGSYEQYF
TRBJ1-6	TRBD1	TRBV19	CASTGWQGARDYNSPLHF
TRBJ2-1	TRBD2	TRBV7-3	CASSELAGAYNEQFF
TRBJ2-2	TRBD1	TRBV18	CASSLLRQGANTGELFF
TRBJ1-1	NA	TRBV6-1	CASRREGTTNTEAFF
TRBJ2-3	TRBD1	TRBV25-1	CASNAGQGRDTQYF
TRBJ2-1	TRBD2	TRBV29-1	CSGTSGSEEQFF
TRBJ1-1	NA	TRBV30	CAWSVGRIGTEAFF
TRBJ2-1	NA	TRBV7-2	CASSLVMGSYNEQFF
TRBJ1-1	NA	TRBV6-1	CASASWAVRDTEAFF
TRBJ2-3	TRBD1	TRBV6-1	CASSDRAGTDTQYF
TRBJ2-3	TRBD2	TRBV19	CASSISGLAVITDTQYF
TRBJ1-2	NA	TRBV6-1	CATTPPRYTF
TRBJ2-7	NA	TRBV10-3	CAISGDYEQYF
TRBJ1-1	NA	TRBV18	CASSPQARGNTEAFF
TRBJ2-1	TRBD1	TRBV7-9	CASSLSGTGDNEQFF
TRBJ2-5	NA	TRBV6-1	CASSVAWETQYF